The 22 T cell receptor beta chains below were found in one sample sequenced in a study of cytomegalovirus exposure and HLA in healthy donors. Vbeta (60) and Jbeta (13) primers were used in the PCR. Only in-frame clones appear in the TCRdb table, and some are missing; sequencing was by immunoSEQ multiplex PCR. The sample holds some 140,000 clones, nearly 80% seen once. The sequenced sample consisted of PBMCs. The receptors stem from a man aged 30-40 years in good health and CMV-seropositive.

The V and J genes are TRBV19 and TRBJ1-1; a weak D match, TRBD1 (5 bases). Between the trimmed V and J ends, which lost 10 bases and 4 bases, there was a span of 13 bases. The germline gives CDR1 LNHDA, CDR2 SQIVND (reference sequence). The CDR3 sequence is 12 residues long. In DNA form, the CDR3 reads TGTGCCACAGGAAAGGGGCCCACTGAAGCTTTCTTT. This encodes CATGKGPTEAFF.

The rearrangement joins TRBV6-5 to TRBJ1-1, with TRBD1 matching over 8 bases. V shed 6 bases and J 1 base; nucleotides not matched to a gene: 7. CDR1 is MNHEY, CDR2 SVGAGI, per germline. This CDR3 comprises 15 residues. The CDR3 nucleotides are TGTGCCAGCAGCCCAACAGGGGGATGGAACACTGAAGCTTTCTTT. This gives the protein CASSPTGGWNTEAFF.

This clone was observed a handful of times. V usage is TRBV6-6 and J usage is TRBJ2-2; the D gene is possibly TRBD2 (6 bases). V gave up 10 bases and J gave up 1 base, with 16 bases separating them. CDR1 MNHNY and CDR2 SVGAGI come from the germline V gene (reference sequence). CDR3 length: 15 amino acids. CDR3 sequence (DNA): TGTGCCACCCAAACCGGGACTGGGAACACCGGGGAGCTGTTTTTT. Its protein product is CATQTGTGNTGELFF.

The chain couples TRBV2 to TRBJ2-3; D is perhaps TRBD2 (6 bases). The V gene lost 8 bases and the J gene lost 2 bases, with 14 bases spanning the gap. Germline loops: CDR1 SNHLY, CDR2 FYNNEI. This CDR3 comprises 14 residues. The CDR3 is CASLPRDTTDTQYF. CDR3 nucleotide sequence: TGTGCCAGCCTTCCGCGGGATACCACAGATACGCAGTATTTT.

This rearrangement joins TRBV11-1 to TRBJ2-2; TRBD1 matches 7 bases. CDR1 SGHAT and CDR2 FQDESV come from the germline V gene (reference sequence). V lost 3 bases, J lost 5 bases, and 6 bases stayed unmatched. The CDR3 covers 15 residues. The CDR3 DNA sequence: TGTGCCAGCAGCTTCATAACAGGGGCTACCGGGGAGCTGTTTTTT. Translated, it gives CASSFITGATGELFF.

This chain joins TRBV27 and TRBJ2-5; 8 nucleotides align to TRBD2. Germline CDR1 is MNHEY and CDR2 is SMNVEV (reference sequence). The CDR3 extends over 15 amino acids. The V and J ends lost 1 base and 4 bases, in that order; junction bases with no gene match: 5. The CDR3 region is CASSLFGRAPETQYF. CDR3 bases: TGTGCCAGCAGTTTATTCGGGAGGGCCCCAGAGACCCAGTACTTC.

In its sample, this clone was seen once. This chain connects TRBV15 to TRBJ2-7, with D perhaps matching TRBD2 (6 bases). Germline-derived CDR1 and CDR2 are LNHNV and YYDKDF (reference sequence). The CDR3 covers 13 residues. The V end lost 0 bases, the J end lost 6 bases, and 9 bases lay between the germline ends. CDR3 residues: CATSRDMEGEQYF. The CDR3 nucleotides are TGTGCCACCAGCAGAGATATGGAGGGCGAGCAGTACTTC.

The J gene is TRBJ1-1, the V gene TRBV18; no firm D call. Germline V lookup: CDR1 KGHSH, CDR2 LQKENI. CDR3 length: 15 amino acids. Trimming removed 0 bases from V and 0 bases from J, with 8 bases in between. This CDR3 reads CASSPPGLMNTEAFF. The CDR3 coding sequence is TGTGCCAGCTCACCACCAGGACTTATGAACACTGAAGCTTTCTTT.

The chain has TRBV6-1 and TRBJ2-2; D unclear. Germline V gives CDR1 MNHNS, CDR2 SASEGT. V was pared by 6 bases and J by 4 bases, with 9 bases between. The CDR3 is 13 amino acids. The CDR3 nucleotides are TGTGCCAGCAGGGAGCACGCCACCGGGGAGCTGTTTTTT. Protein product: CASREHATGELFF.

The rearrangement joins TRBV19 to TRBJ2-3; the match to TRBD2 covers 8 bases. V shed 3 bases, J shed 4 bases, and the junction held 3 bases outside the gene matches. This CDR3 has 14 residues. Germline lookup yields CDR1 LNHDA and CDR2 SQIVND (reference sequence). The CDR3 loop reads CASSIMREADTQYF. As DNA, the CDR3 is TGTGCCAGTAGTATCATGCGGGAGGCAGATACGCAGTATTTT.

The CDR3 spells CASSVNTQSTDTQYF. The CDR3 nucleotides read TGTGCCAGCAGTGTGAACACGCAGAGCACAGATACGCAGTATTTT. This chain joins TRBV6-1 and TRBJ2-3; no firm D call. V lost 4 bases to trimming and J lost 0 bases, with 11 bases between them. The CDR3 has 15 residues. Germline CDR1 reads MNHNS; CDR2 reads SASEGT.

The genes are TRBV7-3 and TRBJ2-1, with 9 bases lining up with TRBD1. This CDR3 comprises 13 residues. Germline values: CDR1 SGHTA, CDR2 FQGTGA. Trimming cost V 4 bases and J 6 bases; bases outside gene matches: 1. CDR3 amino acids: CASSWDRVNEQFF. Written as DNA, the CDR3 is TGTGCCAGCAGCTGGGACAGGGTCAATGAGCAGTTCTTC.

As DNA, the CDR3 is TGTGCCAGCAGTTTAACTCAGGGGGCCTACGAGCAGTACTTC. It specifies CASSLTQGAYEQYF. This chain uses TRBV27 with TRBJ2-7; 7 bases line up with TRBD1. The CDR3 sequence is 14 residues long. Unmatched junction bases numbered 3, after V lost 2 bases and J lost 2 bases. The germline gives CDR1 MNHEY, CDR2 SMNVEV (reference sequence).

This rearrangement joins TRBV2 to TRBJ2-7, with 7 nucleotides matching TRBD1. This CDR3 has 15 residues. Germline CDR1 reads SNHLY; CDR2 reads FYNNEI. Losses at the gene ends were 6 bases for V and 3 bases for J; bases not matched to a gene: 11. The CDR3 sequence is CASRQYRGQGYEQYF. CDR3 coding DNA: TGTGCCAGCAGACAATACAGGGGCCAAGGCTACGAGCAGTACTTC. The full variable domain, completed using reference TRBV2 and TRBJ2-7, is EPEVTQTPSHQVTQMGQEVILRCVPISNHLYFYWYRQILGQKVEFLVSFYNNEISEKSEIFDDQFSVERPDGSNFTLKIRSTKLEDSAMYFCASRQYRGQGYEQYFGPGTRLTVT.

The chain uses TRBV5-5 and TRBJ1-2; D not certain. In germline, CDR1 is SGHKS, CDR2 YYEKEE (reference sequence). The CDR3 runs to 15 residues. V lost 0 bases, J lost 5 bases, and 14 bases lay in between. The CDR3 is CASSLEATTRYGYTF. In DNA form, the CDR3 reads TGTGCCAGCAGCTTGGAGGCCACGACTAGGTATGGCTACACCTTC.

This chain connects TRBV29-1 to TRBJ2-7; 9 nucleotides agree with TRBD1. CDR1 is SQVTM and CDR2 is ANQGSEA in the germline V gene. Trimming at V came to 6 bases and at J to 5 bases, leaving 20 bases not matched to a gene. The CDR3 consists of 17 residues. DNA of the CDR3: TGCAGCGTGAGTCCCGGGACAGGGAAATCGGGCAAACACGAGCAGTACTTC. Amino acids: CSVSPGTGKSGKHEQYF.

The gene calls are TRBV11-2 and TRBJ2-7; TRBD1 matches at 9 bases. Germline V lookup: CDR1 SGHAT, CDR2 FQNNGV. With 0 bases clipped from V and 2 bases from J, the junction kept 5 bases outside the gene matches. The CDR3 extends over 16 amino acids. CDR3 amino acids: CASSLDLRTGAYEQYF. Written as DNA, the CDR3 is TGTGCCAGCAGCTTAGATCTCAGGACAGGGGCCTACGAGCAGTACTTC. The full variable domain, completed using reference TRBV11-2 and TRBJ2-7, is EAGVAQSPRYKIIEKRQSVAFWCNPISGHATLYWYQQILGQGPKLLIQFQNNGVVDDSQLPKDRFSAERLKGVDSTLKIQPAKLEDSAVYLCASSLDLRTGAYEQYFGPGTRLTVT.

This chain connects TRBV19 to TRBJ2-3; 8 bases fit TRBD2. Germline V CDR1 and CDR2: LNHDA, SQIVND (reference sequence). The CDR3 has 17 residues. The junction had 14 bases not matched to a gene; V was cut back by 5 bases and J by 4 bases. The CDR3 sequence: CASSLLLGAGAADTQYF. DNA for the CDR3: TGTGCCAGTAGTCTCCTCTTGGGAGCGGGAGCGGCAGATACGCAGTATTTT.

The chain combines TRBV28 with TRBJ2-1; 11 nucleotides line up with TRBD2. This CDR3 has 16 residues. J was trimmed by 0 bases and V by 5 bases; bases with no gene match: 3. Germline V gives CDR1 MDHEN, CDR2 SYDVKM. In nucleotides, the CDR3 is TGTGCCAGCAGTCGACTAGCGGGGAGCTCCTACAATGAGCAGTTCTTC. As protein: CASSRLAGSSYNEQFF.

Details on this clone: The same CDR3 also results from other DNA sequences found in this sample. The genes are TRBV7-9 and TRBJ2-5, with TRBD2 matching 9 bases. The CDR3 is 14 residues long. V was clipped by 6 bases and J by 1 base; unmatched bases: 3. CDR1 SEHNR and CDR2 FQNEAQ come from the germline V gene (reference sequence). The CDR3 protein is CASSRAGGQETQYF. The CDR3 bases are TGTGCCAGCAGTCGAGCGGGAGGCCAAGAGACCCAGTACTTC. Drawing the rest from reference TRBV7-9 and TRBJ2-5, the complete variable domain is DTGVSQNPRHKITKRGQNVTFRCDPISEHNRLYWYRQTLGQGPEFLTYFQNEAQLEKSRLLSDRFSAERPKGSFSTLEIQRTEQGDSAMYLCASSRAGGQETQYFGPGTRLLVL.

The genes are TRBV19 and TRBJ2-5, with 12 bases that match TRBD2. Germline V gene sequence: CDR1 LNHDA, CDR2 SQIVND (reference sequence). The CDR3 consists of 15 residues. The trim removed 6 bases at V and 5 bases at J, leaving 7 bases unmatched. The CDR3 region has the DNA TGTGCCAGTAGCCGACTAGCGGGGGAAGGGGAGACCCAGTACTTC. Its translation is CASSRLAGEGETQYF.

This clone was seen a handful of times. V usage is TRBV7-9 and J usage is TRBJ1-1; no clear D. CDR1 is SEHNR and CDR2 is FQNEAQ in the germline V gene (reference sequence). The CDR3 is 10 amino acids. In DNA, the CDR3 is TGTTCCGGCTCGGGGAGTGAAGCTTTCTTT. Translating it yields CSGSGSEAFF. Together with reference TRBV7-9 and TRBJ1-1, the CDR3 gives the full variable domain: DTGVSQNPRHKITKRGQNVTFRCDPISEHNRLYWYRQTLGQGPEFLTYFQNEAQLEKSRLLSDRFSAERPKGSFSTLEIQRTEQGDSAMYLCSGSGSEAFFGQGTRLTVV.